This T cell receptor (beta chain) came from a study of blood T cells in healthy people across ages. V gave up 3 bases and J gave up 7 bases, with 18 bases separating them. The CDR3 runs to 14 residues. CDR1 and CDR2 from the germline V gene are SQVTM and ANQGSEA. This clonotype was recorded many times. What it recognizes is unknown. Overall study findings and caveats: In older individuals, TCR beta diversity per million T cells was lower, falling roughly linearly with age.

The use of a sample-barcoded 5' primer and a J-beta primer mix characterized a second PCR of roughly 6 to 11 cycles. Sequencing yielded, for each sample, at least 3 million paired-end reads carrying CDR3. Using its own MiXCR run on the 5' RACE reads, TCRdb lists one record per CDR3 protein. The table lists about 1,400,000 distinct CDR3 sequences, about 43% of them singletons. The receptor was isolated from a woman under 30 in good health. Specimen: blood. The rearrangement uses TRBV29-1 and TRBJ1-2; D uncertain. The CDR3 DNA reads TGCAGCGTTGAGCAACACCCTCGAGTCGGTGGCTACACCTTC. It codes for CSVEQHPRVGGYTF.